The 3 T cell receptor beta chains below were found in one sample sequenced in a study of T cell responses to AZD1222 COVID-19 vaccine. Using immunoSEQ multiplex PCR, the repertoire was profiled, and TCRdb retains in-frame clones only, with some absent. The sample holds 150,000 to 180,000 clones, approximately 90% seen once. The sequenced sample was peripheral blood, obtained on day 0 of AZD1222 vaccination. These receptors originate from an adult in good health.

This clone occurred a few times. At the DNA level, this CDR3 is encoded by other sequences in the same sample as well. The chain has TRBV3-1 (or the pseudogene TRBV3-2) and TRBJ2-1; TRBD2 aligns across 9 bases. The germline gives CDR1 LGHDT, CDR2 YNNKEL (reference sequence). The CDR3 is 15 residues long. V lost 4 bases, J lost 0 bases, and 1 base stayed unmatched. This CDR3 is CASSLTSGSYNEQFF. The CDR3 coding sequence is TGTGCCAGCAGCCTGACTAGCGGCTCCTACAATGAGCAGTTCTTC.

The rearrangement joins TRBV7-2 to TRBJ1-2; D gene unclear. This CDR3 spans 16 amino acids. CDR1 is SGHTA and CDR2 is FQGNSA in the germline V gene. The V end was cut by 2 bases, the J end by 0 bases, with 13 bases between. Written as DNA, the CDR3 is TGTGCCAGCAGCTTATCAGGCGGGGATCCTAACTATGGCTACACCTTC. It encodes CASSLSGGDPNYGYTF.

The chain joins TRBV10-1 to TRBJ2-7; D uncertain. The germline V and J ends were trimmed by 0 bases and 8 bases, with 11 bases remaining between them. From germline, CDR1 is WNHNN and CDR2 SYGVQD (reference sequence). The CDR3 contains 13 residues. The CDR3 loop is CASSESPGSKQYF. CDR3 coding DNA: TGCGCCAGCAGTGAGTCTCCAGGTAGCAAGCAGTACTTC.